These 23 T cell receptor beta chains originate from one sample sequenced in a study of CD8 T cells in Susac syndrome. The RNA, about 0.5 to 1 ug, was put through reverse transcription using random hexamers. TCRdb passed the immunoSEQ multiplex PCR reads through MiXCR, listing each CDR3 protein once. The sample carries a few hundred thousand distinct CDR3 sequences, 95% recorded once. The sequencing input was CD4+ T cells from PBMCs. The receptors were sampled from a human donor with multiple sclerosis.

The chain carries TRBV5-6 and TRBJ1-5; D not resolved. From germline, CDR1 is SGHDT and CDR2 YYEEEE. Between the trimmed V and J ends, which lost 3 bases and 0 bases, there was a span of 10 bases. This CDR3 is built from 15 residues. Here the CDR3 DNA reads TGTGCCAGCAGCTCCCGGACGTATAGCAATCAGCCCCAGCATTTT. It codes for CASSSRTYSNQPQHF.

This chain uses TRBV4-1 with TRBJ2-3; D uncertain. The CDR3 loop spans 15 amino acids. Looked up from germline, CDR1 is MGHRA and CDR2 is YSYEKL. V was trimmed by 0 bases and J by 1 base, leaving 8 bases between them. CDR3 amino acids: CASSQDNQRTDTQYF. CDR3 nucleotide sequence: TGCGCCAGCAGCCAAGATAACCAGCGCACAGATACGCAGTATTTT.

This CDR3 reads CSVDLGEGAYGYTF. The CDR3 DNA reads TGCAGCGTTGACTTGGGTGAGGGCGCATATGGCTACACCTTC. V gene TRBV29-1 combines with J gene TRBJ1-2; no clear D gene. Deletions cut 3 bases from V and 5 bases from J, with 16 bases between. The CDR3 has 14 residues. The germline V gene has CDR1 SQVTM and CDR2 ANQGSEA.

The chain employs TRBV29-1 and TRBJ2-3, with 7 positions matching TRBD1. CDR1 is SQVTM, CDR2 ANQGSEA, per germline. Trimming cost V 4 bases and J 3 bases; bases outside gene matches: 7. The CDR3 length is 14 residues. For the CDR3, the DNA is TGCAGCGTTGGTGAGGGGGCCCGTACAGATACGCAGTATTTT. Protein: CSVGEGARTDTQYF.

V and J are TRBV15 and TRBJ1-1; D is possibly TRBD1 (6 bases). CDR3 length: 13 residues. CDR1 is LNHNV and CDR2 is YYDKDF in the germline V gene (reference sequence). V was cut by 0 bases and J by 7 bases, with 9 bases left in between. For the CDR3, the DNA is TGTGCCACCAGCAGAGAGTCGACAGGTGAAGCTTTCTTT. This sequence encodes CATSRESTGEAFF.

This clonotype appeared a single time. The chain employs TRBV9 and TRBJ2-3, with D perhaps TRBD1 (6 bases). Germline CDR1 reads SGDLS; CDR2 reads YYNGEE. V lost 1 base, J lost 2 bases, and 11 bases lay in between. The CDR3 totals 15 residues. The CDR3: CASSVLSGATDTQYF. The CDR3 DNA sequence: TGTGCCAGCAGCGTACTGTCAGGGGCCACAGATACGCAGTATTTT.

This chain joins TRBV20-1 and TRBJ2-1, with TRBD2 matching over 9 bases. Germline loops: CDR1 DFQATT, CDR2 SNEGSKA (reference sequence). This CDR3 is built from 17 residues. Trimming took 5 bases from V and 4 from J; bases not matched to a gene: 15. The CDR3 DNA follows: TGCAGTGCTGAAAGACTAGCGGCTGTTTTATTTTACAATGAGCAGTTCTTC. Amino acid sequence: CSAERLAAVLFYNEQFF.

V usage is TRBV18 and J usage is TRBJ2-4; D may be TRBD1 (6 bases). The CDR3 runs to 15 residues. The germline gives CDR1 KGHSH, CDR2 LQKENI. With 0 bases removed from V and 6 bases from J, the gap between germline ends came to 12 bases. The CDR3, as DNA: TGTGCCAGCTCACCACCTTACAGGGACCCAAACATTCAGTACTTC. It codes for CASSPPYRDPNIQYF.

The chain joins TRBV21-1 to TRBJ1-2. TRBV21-1 is classified as a pseudogene. The CDR3 is made up of 10 amino acids. In DNA form, the CDR3 reads TGTGCCAGCAGAATGGCGAGCTACACCTTC. Residues: CASRMASYTF.

The rearrangement uses TRBV20-1 and TRBJ1-1; D call uncertain. Germline V gene sequence: CDR1 DFQATT, CDR2 SNEGSKA (reference sequence). CDR3 length: 12 amino acids. V gave up 6 bases and J gave up 1 base, with 9 bases separating them. The CDR3, as DNA: TGCAGTGCGGTTCATTCGAACACTGAAGCTTTCTTT. Translating gives CSAVHSNTEAFF.

The chain recombines TRBV5-1 with TRBJ2-3; unclear D gene. Germline CDR1 reads SGHRS; CDR2 reads YFSETQ. The CDR3 runs 14 residues. Trimming left V 1 base short and J 4 bases short, with 10 bases between. The CDR3 sequence: CASSLWTTSDTQYF. As DNA, the CDR3 is TGCGCCAGCAGCTTGTGGACCACTTCAGATACGCAGTATTTT.

V gene TRBV10-2 combines with J gene TRBJ1-2, with 8 nucleotides matching TRBD1. V dropped 7 bases and J dropped 6; count of bases not matched to a gene: 7. The CDR3 is 13 residues long. The germline V gene encodes CDR1 WSHSY and CDR2 SAAADI. CDR3 protein: CASMDREIDGYTF. For the CDR3, the DNA is TGCGCCAGCATGGACAGGGAGATCGATGGCTACACCTTC.

The chain joins TRBV7-3 to TRBJ2-1; TRBD1 might be the D (6 bases). The ends were cut back, 1 base at V and 8 bases at J, with 15 bases in the middle. This CDR3 spans 15 amino acids. CDR1 and CDR2 from the germline V gene are SGHTA and FQGTGA. CDR3 sequence: CASSLKTGASHEQFF. CDR3 nucleotides: TGTGCCAGCAGCTTAAAGACAGGAGCCAGCCATGAGCAGTTCTTC.

This chain joins TRBV3-1 and TRBJ1-2, with 9 bases lining up with TRBD1. The CDR3 loop spans 18 amino acids. The junction had 13 bases not matched to a gene; V was cut back by 0 bases and J by 5 bases. The germline V gene has CDR1 LGHDT and CDR2 YNNKEL (reference sequence). Here the CDR3 reads CASSQDRPGQGFLYGYTF. In DNA form, the CDR3 reads TGTGCCAGCAGCCAAGATCGACCGGGACAGGGCTTCCTTTATGGCTACACCTTC.

This clonotype came up once. J is TRBJ1-2 and V is TRBV4-1; 10 nucleotides align to TRBD1. J was trimmed by 8 bases and V by 8 bases; bases with no gene match: 17. CDR3 length: 16 residues. Germline V CDR1 and CDR2: MGHRA, YSYEKL. Here the CDR3 reads CASHHPTTGGLEGYTF. CDR3 DNA: TGCGCCAGCCATCACCCGACGACAGGGGGCTTAGAAGGCTACACCTTC.

The chain is built from TRBV2 and TRBJ1-2, with a tentative D call TRBD1 (6 bases). The V gene lost 2 bases and the J gene lost 5 bases, with 6 bases spanning the gap. This CDR3 contains 12 residues. Germline V gene sequence: CDR1 SNHLY, CDR2 FYNNEI. This CDR3 reads CASSERGYGYTF. CDR3 bases: TGTGCCAGCAGTGAAAGGGGGTATGGCTACACCTTC.

This clonotype was picked up a small number of times. The V gene is TRBV27, the J gene TRBJ1-1; D call uncertain. CDR3 length: 14 residues. Germline loops: CDR1 MNHEY, CDR2 SMNVEV (reference sequence). Trimming stripped 2 bases from V and 3 bases from J, with 10 bases between. This CDR3 reads CASSLGWSDTEAFF. CDR3 sequence (DNA): TGTGCCAGCAGTTTAGGGTGGTCAGACACTGAAGCTTTCTTT.

CDR3 protein: CSVTDTMGQPQHF. DNA for the CDR3: TGCAGCGTCACGGACACCATGGGGCAGCCCCAGCATTTT. This chain connects TRBV29-1 to TRBJ1-5, with D possibly being TRBD1 (5 bases). This CDR3 has 13 amino acids. The germline V gene has CDR1 SQVTM and CDR2 ANQGSEA. V was trimmed by 6 bases and J by 7 bases, leaving 16 bases between them.

The V and J genes are TRBV5-6 and TRBJ1-2; D is undetermined. V lost 3 bases and J 6 bases, leaving 12 bases between the germline ends. Per germline, CDR1 SGHDT and CDR2 YYEEEE. The length of the CDR3 is 13 residues. The CDR3 spells CASSSGLGNGYTF. CDR3 coding DNA: TGTGCCAGCAGCTCAGGTCTAGGGAATGGCTACACCTTC.

The chain has TRBV5-6 and TRBJ2-7; a weak D match, TRBD1 (5 bases). CDR3 length equals 12 residues. Deletions cut 0 bases from V and 6 bases from J, with 7 bases between. Germline lookup yields CDR1 SGHDT and CDR2 YYEEEE. CDR3 sequence: CASSLDRTEQYF. The CDR3 coding sequence is TGTGCCAGCAGCTTGGACAGGACCGAGCAGTACTTC.

V and J are TRBV9 and TRBJ2-1; TRBD2 agrees at 10 bases. The germline V gene has CDR1 SGDLS and CDR2 YYNGEE. The CDR3 has 14 amino acids. The ends lost 0 bases at V and 8 bases at J; junction bases unmatched: 2. The chain's CDR3 is CASSVASGGYEQFF. DNA of the CDR3: TGTGCCAGCAGCGTAGCTAGCGGGGGCTATGAGCAGTTCTTC. The full variable domain, its missing parts supplied by reference TRBV9 and TRBJ2-1, is DSGVTQTPKHLITATGQRVTLRCSPRSGDLSVYWYQQSLDQGLQFLIQYYNGEERAKGNILERFSAQQFPDLHSELNLSSLELGDSALYFCASSVASGGYEQFFGPGTRLTVL.

The chain has TRBV29-1 and TRBJ1-2; TRBD1 agrees at 8 bases. V lost 7 bases and J lost 8; bases outside the gene matches: 15. CDR1 and CDR2 from the germline V gene are SQVTM and ANQGSEA. CDR3 length: 14 amino acids. CDR3 sequence: CSAQRDRGSRGYTF. As DNA, the CDR3 is TGCAGCGCCCAGCGAGACAGGGGTAGTAGAGGCTACACCTTC.

CDR3 coding DNA: TGTGCCAGCAGCCACAGGGCTGAGGAGACCCAGTACTTC. Translating it yields CASSHRAEETQYF. The genes are TRBV4-2 and TRBJ2-5, with TRBD1 as a possible D gene (5 bases). The CDR3 length is 13 residues. CDR1 is LGHNA and CDR2 is YNFKEQ in the germline V gene. Trimming removed 3 bases from V and 5 bases from J, with 10 bases in between.